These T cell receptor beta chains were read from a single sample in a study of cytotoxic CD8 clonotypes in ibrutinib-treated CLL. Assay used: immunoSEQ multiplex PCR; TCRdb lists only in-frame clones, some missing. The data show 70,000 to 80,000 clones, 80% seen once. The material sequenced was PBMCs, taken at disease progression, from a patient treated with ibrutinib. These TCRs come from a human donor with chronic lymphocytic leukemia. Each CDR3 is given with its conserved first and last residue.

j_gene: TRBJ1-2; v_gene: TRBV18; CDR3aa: CASSPQDRAHGYTF
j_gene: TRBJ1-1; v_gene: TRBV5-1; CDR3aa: CASSQGPFMNTEAFF
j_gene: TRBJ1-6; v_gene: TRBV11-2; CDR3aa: CASSPLRRSPLHF
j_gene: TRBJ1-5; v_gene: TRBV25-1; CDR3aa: CASNGGPSQPQHF
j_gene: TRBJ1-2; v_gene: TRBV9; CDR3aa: CASSVTGTADGYTF
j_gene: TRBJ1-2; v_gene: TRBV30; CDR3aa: CAWTTANYGYTF
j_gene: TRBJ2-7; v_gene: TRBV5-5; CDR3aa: CASSGDAYSSYEQYF
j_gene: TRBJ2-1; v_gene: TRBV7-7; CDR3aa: CASSSNSGGAYNEQFF
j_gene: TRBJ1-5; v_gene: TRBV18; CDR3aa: CASSPVGTDQPQHF
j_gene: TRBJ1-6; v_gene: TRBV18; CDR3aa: CASSLAGARNSPLHF
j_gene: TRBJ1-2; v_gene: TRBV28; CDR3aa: CASRRDNYGYTF
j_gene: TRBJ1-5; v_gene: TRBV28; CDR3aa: CASSPQTGRRNQPQHF
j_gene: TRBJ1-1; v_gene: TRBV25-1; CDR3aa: CASSTSFEAFF
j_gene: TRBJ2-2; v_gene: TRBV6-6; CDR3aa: CASSFQGNGELFF
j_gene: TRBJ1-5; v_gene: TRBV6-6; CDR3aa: CASSYWEGLNQPQHF
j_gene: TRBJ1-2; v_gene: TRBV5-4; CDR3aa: CASSATQGYGYTF
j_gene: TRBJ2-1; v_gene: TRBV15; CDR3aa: CATSRAAGRGDEQFF
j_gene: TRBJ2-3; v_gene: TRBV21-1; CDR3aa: CASSKGLDTQYF
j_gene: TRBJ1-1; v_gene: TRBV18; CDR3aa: CASSPILNTEAFF
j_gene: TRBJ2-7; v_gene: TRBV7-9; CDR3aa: CASSLNVGGVGEQYF
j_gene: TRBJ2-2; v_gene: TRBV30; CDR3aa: CAWEGTGVAGELFF
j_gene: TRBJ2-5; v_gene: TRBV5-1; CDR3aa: CASSAGTSGYQETQYF
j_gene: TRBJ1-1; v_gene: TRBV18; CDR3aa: CASSPKPDRLEAFF
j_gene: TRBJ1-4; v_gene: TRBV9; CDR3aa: CASSAGLLLNEKLFF
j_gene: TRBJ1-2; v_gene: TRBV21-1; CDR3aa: CASSKGMSYGYTF
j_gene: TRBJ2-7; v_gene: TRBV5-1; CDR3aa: CASSRGQGREQYF
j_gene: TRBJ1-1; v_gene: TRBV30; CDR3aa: CARREYTEAFF
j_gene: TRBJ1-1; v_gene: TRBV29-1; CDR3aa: CSVPAGDWGTEAFF
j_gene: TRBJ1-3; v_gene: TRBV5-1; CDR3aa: CASSLLPGQGNTIYF
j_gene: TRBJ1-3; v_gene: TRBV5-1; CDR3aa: CASSSRLGNTIYF
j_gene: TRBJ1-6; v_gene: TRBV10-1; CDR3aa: CASAGQINSPLHF
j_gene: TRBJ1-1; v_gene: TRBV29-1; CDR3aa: CSVGQASLNTEAFF
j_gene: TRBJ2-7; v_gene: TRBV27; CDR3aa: CASSLDAGAEQYF
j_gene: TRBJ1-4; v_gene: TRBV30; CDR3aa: CAWDTSTGANEKLFF
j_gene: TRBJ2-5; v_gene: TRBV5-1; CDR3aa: CASSLWGDWETQYF
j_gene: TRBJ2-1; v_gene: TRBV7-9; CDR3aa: CASSSGGPSYNEQFF
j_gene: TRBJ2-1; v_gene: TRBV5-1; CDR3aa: CASSERQGGTYNEQFF
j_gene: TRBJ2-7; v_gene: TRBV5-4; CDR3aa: CASSRDPSGEQYF
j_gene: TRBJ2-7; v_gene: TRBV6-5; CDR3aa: CASSYYAGFSYEQYF
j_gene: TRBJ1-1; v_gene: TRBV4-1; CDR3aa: CASSQVWGRGTEAFF
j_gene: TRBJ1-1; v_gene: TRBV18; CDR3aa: CASSPQTGEGTEAFF
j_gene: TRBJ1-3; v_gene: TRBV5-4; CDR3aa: CASSPQQAGNTIYF
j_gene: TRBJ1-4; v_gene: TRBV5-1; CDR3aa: CASSLDAGPREKLFF
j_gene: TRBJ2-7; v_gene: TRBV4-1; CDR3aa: CASSFGTGTGQEQYF
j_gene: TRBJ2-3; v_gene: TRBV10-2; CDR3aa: CASSESVFSTDTQYF
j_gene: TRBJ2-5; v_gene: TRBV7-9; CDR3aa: CASSPSGGETQYF
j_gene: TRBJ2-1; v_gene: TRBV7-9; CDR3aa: CASSTTGFSYNEQFF
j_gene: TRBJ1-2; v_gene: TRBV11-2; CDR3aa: CASSLTTGTGVYGYTF
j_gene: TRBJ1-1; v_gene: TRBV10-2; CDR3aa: CASSELMNTEAFF
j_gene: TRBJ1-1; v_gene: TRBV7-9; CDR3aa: CASSSQGMNTEAFF